This entry lists 31 T cell receptor beta chains sequenced from one sample in a study of glioma-infiltrating T cells. Using RNA template, CDR3s of TCR alpha and beta were amplified with iRepertoire arm-PCR. TCRdb redid the calling of the multiplex PCR reads with MiXCR, one entry per CDR3 protein. The sample shows about 130,000 distinct CDR3 sequences, around a quarter of them seen only once. Sequenced input: glioma tissue, nonneoplastic brain tissue, or PBMCs (not recorded which). The receptors were sampled from a human donor with low-grade glioma or glioblastoma, undergoing nonglioma brain surgery, or in good health (not recorded which).

Of note for this clonotype: This may be a read error: a much more frequent sequence differs by one nucleotide. The gene calls are TRBV20-1 and TRBJ2-5; TRBD1 matches at 7 bases. Germline lookup yields CDR1 DFQATT and CDR2 SNEGSKA (reference sequence). The length of the CDR3 is 13 residues. The CDR3 spells CSAPRQGVETQHF. CDR3 bases: TGCAGTGCTCCTAGACAGGGAGTGGAGACCCAGCACTTC.

In this sample, this clonotype turned up a few times. The chain uses TRBV6-1 and TRBJ2-3; D possibly corresponds to TRBD1 (5 bases). V lost 2 bases to trimming and J lost 0 bases, with 12 bases between them. This CDR3 region has 16 residues. The germline V gene has CDR1 MNHNS and CDR2 SASEGT. CDR3 sequence (DNA): TGTGCCAGCAGTGAATTCGACAGCTTAAGCACAGATACGCAGTATTTT. It translates to CASSEFDSLSTDTQYF.

This chain connects TRBV4-1 to TRBJ2-5, with D perhaps TRBD2 (6 bases). V gave up 4 bases and J gave up 4 bases, with 22 bases separating them. CDR3 length: 17 residues. CDR1 is MGHRA and CDR2 is YSYEKL in the germline V gene. The CDR3 loop is CASSPPGSGGERETQYF. CDR3 sequence (DNA): TGCGCCAGCAGCCCACCCGGATCCGGGGGAGAAAGAGAGACCCAGTACTTC.

The chain has TRBV2 and TRBJ1-4, with D perhaps matching TRBD1 (5 bases). This CDR3 has 14 amino acids. The germline V and J ends were trimmed by 4 bases and 2 bases, with 8 bases remaining between them. Germline V gives CDR1 SNHLY, CDR2 FYNNEI. CDR3 loop: CASSGEGTNEKLFF. CDR3 DNA sequence: TGTGCCAGCAGTGGAGAGGGGACTAATGAAAAACTGTTTTTT.

The chain recombines TRBV2 with TRBJ2-3, with 9 bases matching TRBD1. The CDR3 length is 15 residues. Losses at the gene ends were 8 bases for V and 4 bases for J; bases not matched to a gene: 10. Germline V gives CDR1 SNHLY, CDR2 FYNNEI. CDR3 sequence: CASLDPGQGSDTQYF. CDR3 nucleotides: TGTGCCAGCCTTGACCCCGGACAGGGGTCAGATACGCAGTATTTT.

The rearrangement links TRBV10-1 to TRBJ2-5; D remains unclear. V lost 4 bases to trimming and J lost 1 base, with 7 bases between them. This CDR3 is 13 amino acids long. CDR1 is WNHNN, CDR2 SYGVQD, per germline (reference sequence). DNA for the CDR3: TGCGCCAGCAGTGGCGGAGTCCAAGAGACCCAGTACTTC. Its translation: CASSGGVQETQYF.

This clonotype has a handful of counts. The CDR3, as DNA: TGTGCCAGCAGCGTAGCCAGGTACCAAGAGACCCAGTACTTC. Encoded protein: CASSVARYQETQYF. V gene TRBV9 combines with J gene TRBJ2-5, with D hard to call. V gave up 0 bases and J gave up 0 bases, with 6 bases separating them. CDR1 SGDLS and CDR2 YYNGEE come from the germline V gene. The CDR3 has 14 residues.

Ten or more counts support this clonotype. V gene TRBV29-1 combines with J gene TRBJ2-1; D unresolved. V was pared by 3 bases and J by 2 bases, with 14 bases between. Germline V gives CDR1 SQVTM, CDR2 ANQGSEA. This CDR3 comprises 15 residues. DNA of the CDR3: TGCAGCGTTGATAACGAGATGGGCGCCTACAATGAGCAGTTCTTC. This sequence encodes CSVDNEMGAYNEQFF.

The chain joins TRBV7-2 to TRBJ2-3; possible D gene TRBD1, 6 bases. The ends were cut back, 4 bases at V and 2 bases at J, with 10 bases in the middle. This CDR3 has 14 amino acids. Germline loops: CDR1 SGHTA, CDR2 FQGNSA. The CDR3: CASSSGVTTDTQYF. DNA of the CDR3: TGTGCCAGCAGCTCAGGGGTCACCACAGATACGCAGTATTTT. Combining the CDR3 with reference TRBV7-2 and TRBJ2-3 gives the whole variable domain GAGVSQSPSNKVTEKGKDVELRCDPISGHTALYWYRQSLGQGLEFLIYFQGNSAPDKSGLPSDRFSAERTGGSVSTLTIQRTQQEDSAVYLCASSSGVTTDTQYFGPGTRLTVL.

The CDR3 loop is CSARPTGNQPQHF. CDR3 DNA sequence: TGCAGTGCTAGACCGACAGGGAATCAGCCCCAGCATTTT. V gene TRBV20-1 combines with J gene TRBJ1-5, with TRBD1 identical over 7 bases. This CDR3 is 13 amino acids long. Unmatched junction bases numbered 2, after V lost 2 bases and J lost 4 bases. The germline gives CDR1 DFQATT, CDR2 SNEGSKA (reference sequence).

This clonotype was detected ten times or more. The CDR3 sequence: CASREPGLLRTDTQYF. CDR3 DNA: TGTGCCAGCAGGGAACCGGGACTCCTTAGAACAGATACGCAGTATTTT. This rearrangement joins TRBV6-1 to TRBJ2-3, with a tentative D call TRBD2 (6 bases). This CDR3 has 16 amino acids. Germline lookup yields CDR1 MNHNS and CDR2 SASEGT. Trimming shortened V by 6 bases and J by 3 bases, and 19 bases separated the two germline ends.

Details on this clonotype: A much larger clone lies one base from this, so it may be a read error. The chain has TRBV20-1 and TRBJ1-6; no clear D gene. The CDR3 has 15 amino acids. Trimming removed 2 bases from V and 0 bases from J, with 8 bases in between. CDR1 and CDR2 from the germline V gene are DFQATT and SNEGSKA (reference sequence). This CDR3 reads CSARWFGSYNSPLHF. DNA of the CDR3: TGCAGTGCTAGATGGTTTGGCTCCTATAATTCACCCCTCCACTTT.

This clonotype was detected a few times. The chain joins TRBV12-3 or TRBV12-4 to TRBJ1-2; D may be TRBD1 (6 bases). V lost 3 bases, J lost 7 bases, and 12 bases lay in between. The CDR3 is made up of 13 amino acids. The CDR3 DNA reads TGTGCCAGCAGTTTGGGGGGGCGTGGTGGCTACACCTTC. Translating it yields CASSLGGRGGYTF.

Note on this clonotype: Just one base apart from a much larger clone, this may be a read error. The gene calls are TRBV27 and TRBJ1-6; 7 bases are a match to TRBD1. Looked up from germline, CDR1 is MNHEY and CDR2 is SMNVEV (reference sequence). This CDR3 contains 14 residues. Trimming at V came to 6 bases and at J to 6 bases, leaving 5 bases not matched to a gene. Here the CDR3 DNA reads TGTGCCAGCAGCCGGGACAGACGTAATTCACCCCTCCACTTT. Its protein product is CASSRDRRNSPLHF.

The V and J genes are TRBV11-2 and TRBJ1-5; D remains ambiguous. The ends were cut back, 0 bases at V and 4 bases at J, with 7 bases in the middle. The V gene's germline CDR1 is SGHAT and CDR2 FQNNGV. CDR3 length: 14 residues. The CDR3 region has the DNA TGTGCCAGCAGCTTAGATCGGCGAAATCAGCCCCAGCATTTT. It codes for CASSLDRRNQPQHF.

This rearrangement joins TRBV3-1 to TRBJ2-3, with 7 bases aligning to TRBD2. The CDR3 extends over 15 amino acids. CDR1 LGHDT and CDR2 YNNKEL come from the germline V gene (reference sequence). After removal of 0 bases from V and 2 bases from J, the junction contained 2 bases not matched to a gene. Written as DNA, the CDR3 is TGTGCCAGCAGCCAAGAACTAGCGACCACAGATACGCAGTATTTT. It is translated as CASSQELATTDTQYF.

In its sample, this clonotype was seen many times. J is TRBJ1-1 and V is TRBV27; D is ambiguous. CDR1 and CDR2 (germline): MNHEY, SMNVEV (reference sequence). This CDR3 is built from 13 residues. V was clipped by 4 bases and J by 5 bases, with 11 bases between them. The CDR3 nucleotides read TGTGCCAGCAGTTCATCCGGGTGGACTGAAGCTTTCTTT. Translated, it gives CASSSSGWTEAFF.

The rearrangement links TRBV5-1 to TRBJ2-7; D is ambiguous. This CDR3 comprises 14 residues. Germline V gene lookup returns CDR1 SGHRS and CDR2 YFSETQ. V lost 4 bases and J 0 bases, leaving 11 bases between the germline ends. The CDR3 DNA sequence: TGCGCCAGCAGCGAAGACCTTAGCTCCTACGAGCAGTACGTC. It yields the protein CASSEDLSSYEQYV.

The chain recombines TRBV20-1 with TRBJ2-1; TRBD2 matches at 11 bases. Losses at the gene ends were 6 bases for V and 2 bases for J; bases not matched to a gene: 3. This CDR3 spans 14 amino acids. CDR1 DFQATT and CDR2 SNEGSKA come from the germline V gene (reference sequence). CDR3 protein: CSAGTSGTYNEQFF. The CDR3 DNA reads as TGCAGTGCAGGGACTAGCGGTACCTACAATGAGCAGTTCTTC.

This clonotype was counted many times. The chain couples TRBV28 to TRBJ1-4, with D possibly TRBD1 on 5 matching bases. Trimming took 7 bases from V and 7 from J, leaving 19 bases between them. This CDR3 region has 15 residues. Germline V gives CDR1 MDHEN, CDR2 SYDVKM. CDR3 region: CASTPGGVLSEKLFF. DNA of the CDR3: TGTGCCAGCACCCCGGGGGGGGTTTTGAGTGAAAAACTGTTTTTT.

The chain joins TRBV4-2 to TRBJ2-1; TRBD2 is a possible D gene (7 bases). The germline CDR1 and CDR2 sequences are LGHNA and YNFKEQ. The CDR3 has 15 residues. V dropped 1 base and J dropped 8 bases, with 15 bases sitting between them. The CDR3 coding sequence is TGTGCCAGCAGCCAAGGGGGGGGGGCTGGCGATGAGCAGTTCTTC. This codes for CASSQGGGAGDEQFF.

This clonotype was observed a few times. The chain uses TRBV4-1 and TRBJ1-5; D remains unclear. CDR1 is MGHRA, CDR2 YSYEKL, per germline. Trimming pared 3 bases from V and 0 bases from J, leaving 9 bases between. This CDR3 comprises 15 residues. CDR3 DNA sequence: TGCGCCAGCAGCCAGGGCCCACGTAGCAATCAGCCCCAGCATTTT. Translated: CASSQGPRSNQPQHF.

Note on this clonotype: A much bigger clone sits one base away, suggesting this may be a read error. No conserved phenylalanine or tryptophan is present at the end of the CDR3, so a read error is the likely explanation. This chain uses TRBV6-5 with TRBJ2-3; D is unresolved. This CDR3 region has 16 residues. The V gene's germline CDR1 is MNHEY and CDR2 SVGAGI. The germline V and J ends were trimmed by 0 bases and 0 bases, with 10 bases remaining between them. For the CDR3, the DNA is TGTGCCAGCAGTTACTCGCTAGTTCCTAGCACAGATACGCAGTATCTT. Protein: CASSYSLVPSTDTQYL.

This clonotype was counted at least ten times. The gene calls are TRBV28 and TRBJ1-3, with a tentative D call TRBD1 (6 bases). Germline CDR1 reads MDHEN; CDR2 reads SYDVKM. The ends were cut back, 10 bases at V and 3 bases at J, with 13 bases in the middle. CDR3 length: 13 residues. The CDR3 DNA reads as TGTGCCACCTTAGGGGGGCATGGAAACACCATATATTTT. Its protein product is CATLGGHGNTIYF.

The V and J genes are TRBV20-1 and TRBJ2-2; 8 bases align to TRBD1. The CDR3 consists of 14 residues. Germline lookup yields CDR1 DFQATT and CDR2 SNEGSKA (reference sequence). The V gene end was trimmed by 3 bases and the J gene end by 4 bases; junction bases not matched to a gene: 4. The CDR3 loop is CSARQGASTGELFF. The CDR3 nucleotides read TGCAGTGCTAGGCAGGGGGCGAGCACCGGGGAGCTGTTTTTT.

This clonotype is a singleton in its sample. A much bigger clone sits one base away, suggesting this may be a read error. The chain joins TRBV4-3 to TRBJ1-4; D gene ambiguous. The CDR3 is 13 amino acids. CDR1 LGHNA and CDR2 YSLEER come from the germline V gene. CDR3: CASSQERTGEITF. The DNA for the CDR3 is TGCGCCAGCAGCCAAGAGCGAACGGGTGAGATCACTTTT.

This clonotype was observed a few times. V is TRBV7-9 and J is TRBJ2-2; TRBD2 matches 11 bases. The CDR3 is made up of 17 amino acids. The V segment lost 5 bases and the J segment 0 bases; nucleotides outside the gene matches: 5. Germline loops: CDR1 SEHNR, CDR2 FQNEAQ (reference sequence). The CDR3 DNA follows: TGTGCCAGCAGCCAGGGACTAGCGGTGGCGAACACCGGGGAGCTGTTTTTT. Its translation is CASSQGLAVANTGELFF.

For this clonotype: It may be a read error: a sequence one base away is much more abundant. The genes are TRBV6-1 and TRBJ1-2; tentative D call: TRBD1 (5 bases). Germline values: CDR1 MNHNS, CDR2 SASEGT. The CDR3 consists of 14 residues. Between the trimmed V and J ends, which lost 4 bases and 3 bases, there was a span of 12 bases. CDR3: CASSGGMGDYGYTF. CDR3 nucleotides: TGTGCCAGCAGTGGTGGCATGGGGGACTATGGCTACACCTTC.

This clonotype was found many times. The chain joins TRBV15 to TRBJ1-4; 11 nucleotides align to TRBD1. The germline gives CDR1 LNHNV, CDR2 YYDKDF (reference sequence). V was clipped by 3 bases and J by 6 bases; unmatched bases: 6. CDR3 length equals 16 residues. The CDR3 sequence: CATSSPRTGGYEKLFF. The CDR3 coding sequence is TGTGCCACCAGCAGCCCGAGGACAGGGGGCTATGAAAAACTGTTTTTT.

The sample holds many counts of this clonotype. The chain combines TRBV28 with TRBJ1-1; TRBD1 might be the D (5 bases). The CDR3 is 14 residues long. Germline CDR1 is MDHEN and CDR2 is SYDVKM. Trimming took off 1 base at V and 5 bases at J, with 11 bases between the two ends. In nucleotides, the CDR3 is TGTGCCAGCAGTTTATCAGGGTTAGGTACTGAAGCTTTCTTT. The encoded protein is CASSLSGLGTEAFF.

This clonotype came up a few times. The chain combines TRBV4-1 with TRBJ2-1; D is undetermined. CDR3 length: 16 residues. The V end lost 4 bases, the J end lost 3 bases, and 16 bases lay between the germline ends. From germline, CDR1 is MGHRA and CDR2 YSYEKL. The CDR3 loop reads CASSLSGLGNYNEQFF. The CDR3 nucleotides are TGCGCCAGCAGCCTGTCTGGCCTAGGAAACTACAATGAGCAGTTCTTC.